The entry below gives a single T cell receptor beta chain sequence along with its context. It lacks a known antigen. Per-base qualities were not stored, and no clone one base away is much larger. TCRbeta CDR3 regions were amplified from genomic DNA using the immunoSEQ Assay, a bias-controlled multiplex PCR. Turning to the authors' computational methods: Within the assay, amplification of reference gene primers was used to estimate how many nucleated cells each sample contained. To quantify the absolute abundance of each unique TCRbeta CDR3 rearrangement, sequence reads were collapsed and filtered. For each sample, productive Simpson clonality was calculated as the square root of Simpson's diversity index over productive rearrangements. Entries here come from immuneACCESS through TCRdb and include only in-frame sequences with V and J called. Some clones fail to appear in such tables; in the studies checked, an unresolved V gene covers under half of the shortfall, and the cause of the remainder is unknown. That table is the source of V, J and clone size, and D and trimming were worked out from the DNA. The sample data list about 200,000 clones, and 70% to 85% of these were observed just once. The ten largest clones add up to about 6.9% of the sample.

These data originate in a study of blood T cell repertoires in COVID-19 (dated by TCRdb to 2018 to 2021). Some background on the complete study: Samples from collaborators originated in the United States, Italy and Spain and spanned both the acute and convalescent phases of COVID-19. The prospective study material was composed of cDNA or gDNA derived from T cells, B-cell-depleted T cells, or PBMCs. Subjects who had been exposed to COVID-19, were actively infected with it, or had recovered from it provided the deeply sampled blood TCRbeta repertoires that made up the dataset. The repertoires were released in a freely available public database meant as a resource for research on the immune response to SARS-CoV-2. Samples came from the ongoing ImmuneRACE study (first 160 participants) plus 1,254 subjects from 6 global collaborators. The sample metadata nearly always contained a de-identified subject ID, COVID-19 status, age in years and sex. Where available, HLA class I and class II types were taken from metadata supplied by the sample provider and were not determined by assay-based typing. General findings and caveats noted by the study authors: How much clinical and demographic metadata was included differed by source and by participant, and the metadata was provided uncurated.

Trimming at the junction amounts to 6 bases on V and 0 bases on J, and the germline ends lie 6 bases apart. Spanning cysteine to phenylalanine, the CDR3 consists of 13 amino acids. Only the CDR3 part of the read is kept: 39 bases, read in frame from the first base. Collaborating institutions collected whole blood in K2EDTA tubes following their own protocols. For TCRbeta analysis, collaborator samples were shipped as frozen whole blood, as isolated PBMCs, or as DNA extracted from either sample type. The chain is encoded by TRBV12-3 or TRBV12-4 joined to TRBJ1-5, with the D gene call left open. The origin of this receptor is a human donor with acute or convalescent COVID-19. The donor label of this sample is uncertain. The sequenced sample was peripheral blood. The CDR3 reads CASRAYSNQPQHF. The nucleotides are TGTGCCAGCAGAGCATATAGCAATCAGCCCCAGCATTTT.